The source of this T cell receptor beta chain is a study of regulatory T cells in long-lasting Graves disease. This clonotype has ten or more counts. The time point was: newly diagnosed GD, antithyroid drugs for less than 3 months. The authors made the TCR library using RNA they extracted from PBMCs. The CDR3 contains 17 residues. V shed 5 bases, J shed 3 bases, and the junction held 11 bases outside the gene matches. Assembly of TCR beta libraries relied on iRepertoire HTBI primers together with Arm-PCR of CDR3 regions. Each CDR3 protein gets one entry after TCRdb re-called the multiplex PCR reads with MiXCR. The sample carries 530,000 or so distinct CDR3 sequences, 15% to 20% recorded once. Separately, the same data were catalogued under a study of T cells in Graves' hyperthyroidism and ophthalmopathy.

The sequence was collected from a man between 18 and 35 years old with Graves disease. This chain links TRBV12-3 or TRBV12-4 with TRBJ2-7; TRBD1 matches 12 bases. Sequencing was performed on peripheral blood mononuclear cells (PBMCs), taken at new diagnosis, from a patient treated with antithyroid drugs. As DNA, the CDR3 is TGTGCCAGCAGTGGAGGGACAGGGGGCGCATTAGGCTACGAGCAGTACTTC. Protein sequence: CASSGGTGGALGYEQYF.